Given below is one T cell receptor (beta chain) in context. Produced via immunoSEQ multiplex PCR; TCRdb's table is partial and in-frame only. In the table there are 57,000 or so clones, around 52% of which are singletons. The CDR3 extends over 13 amino acids. The germline V gene has CDR1 LGHNA and CDR2 YSLEER. The ends were cut back, 1 base at V and 3 bases at J, with 7 bases in the middle. The data are from a study of cytotoxic CD8 clonotypes in ibrutinib-treated CLL. The sample was PBMCs, taken at disease progression, from a patient treated with ibrutinib. The TCR sequence derives from a human donor with chronic lymphocytic leukemia. V is TRBV4-3 and J is TRBJ2-7; D is undetermined. CDR3 residues: CASSQVPYYEQYF. In DNA form, the CDR3 reads TGCGCCAGCAGCCAAGTTCCGTACTACGAGCAGTACTTC.